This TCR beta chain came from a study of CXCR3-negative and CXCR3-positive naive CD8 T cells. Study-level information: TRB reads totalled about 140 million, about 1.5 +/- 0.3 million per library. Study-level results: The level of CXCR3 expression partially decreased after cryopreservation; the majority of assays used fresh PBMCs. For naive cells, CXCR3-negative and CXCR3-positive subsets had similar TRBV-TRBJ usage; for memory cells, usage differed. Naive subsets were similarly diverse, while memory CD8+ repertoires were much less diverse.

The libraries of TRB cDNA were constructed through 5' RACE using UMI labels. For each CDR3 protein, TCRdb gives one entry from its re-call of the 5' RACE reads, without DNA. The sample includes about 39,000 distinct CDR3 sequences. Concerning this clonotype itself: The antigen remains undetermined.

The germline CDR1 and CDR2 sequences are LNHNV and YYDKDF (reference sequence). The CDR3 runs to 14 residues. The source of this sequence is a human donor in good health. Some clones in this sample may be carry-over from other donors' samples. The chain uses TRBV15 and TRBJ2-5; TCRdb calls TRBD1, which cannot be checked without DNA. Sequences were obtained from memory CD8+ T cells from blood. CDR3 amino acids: CATSGLTGFETQYF.